Below are 8 T cell receptor beta chains sequenced from a single sample in a study of T cells in localized non-small cell lung cancer. Using immunoSEQ multiplex PCR, the repertoire was profiled, and TCRdb retains in-frame clones only, with some absent. The sample includes roughly 26,000 clones, 70% to 90% of them seen just once. The source was peripheral blood, collected before any cancer treatment. These receptors originate from a female donor older than 55 with stage II squamous cell lung carcinoma.

This clone was recorded once. The genes are TRBV7-2 and TRBJ1-1; no firm D call. The CDR3 covers 13 residues. CDR1 and CDR2 from the germline V gene are SGHTA and FQGNSA. V was pared by 5 bases and J by 5 bases, with 12 bases between. The CDR3, as DNA: TGTGCCAGCAGCCCTGACCGATGGACTGAAGCTTTCTTT. This sequence encodes CASSPDRWTEAFF.

The chain uses TRBV7-2 and TRBJ1-1; D is ambiguous. V lost 2 bases, J lost 0 bases, and 7 bases lay in between. Per germline, CDR1 SGHTA and CDR2 FQGNSA. This CDR3 is built from 14 residues. In DNA form, the CDR3 reads TGTGCCAGCAGCTTACAGTCCGTGAACACTGAAGCTTTCTTT. Protein sequence: CASSLQSVNTEAFF.

The rearrangement joins TRBV19 to TRBJ2-2; 11 bases fit TRBD2. The J segment lost 6 bases and the V segment lost 3 bases, leaving 9 bases of the junction unmatched. There are 17 residues in the CDR3. CDR1 LNHDA and CDR2 SQIVND come from the germline V gene (reference sequence). The CDR3 is CASSIIVSGRAAGELFF. The CDR3 nucleotides read TGTGCCAGTAGTATTATCGTTAGCGGGAGGGCTGCCGGGGAGCTGTTTTTT.

CDR3 sequence: CASSLDSVNGYTF. As DNA, the CDR3 is TGTGCCAGCAGCTTAGACAGCGTTAATGGCTACACCTTC. The V call is TRBV7-9, the J call TRBJ1-2; D is unresolved. V lost 1 base and J lost 6, with 9 bases in between. The length of the CDR3 is 13 residues. Germline loops: CDR1 SEHNR, CDR2 FQNEAQ (reference sequence).

This chain connects TRBV5-5 to TRBJ1-5; D is ambiguous. The CDR3 is made up of 14 amino acids. CDR1 is SGHKS, CDR2 YYEKEE, per germline (reference sequence). The V gene lost 0 bases and the J gene lost 3 bases, with 7 bases spanning the gap. The CDR3 here is CASSLAPINQPQHF. CDR3 DNA sequence: TGTGCCAGCAGCTTGGCCCCCATCAATCAGCCCCAGCATTTT.

The chain couples TRBV9 to TRBJ2-1; 12 bases match TRBD2. The CDR3 has 16 residues. V lost 1 base and J lost 6; bases outside the gene matches: 5. Germline V gene lookup returns CDR1 SGDLS and CDR2 YYNGEE. The DNA for the CDR3 is TGTGCCAGCAGCGTACTAGCGGGGGGGCCCGGCAATGAGCAGTTCTTC. Translating it yields CASSVLAGGPGNEQFF.

The chain couples TRBV6-1 to TRBJ2-3, with 8 bases identical to TRBD2. Germline CDR1 is MNHNS and CDR2 is SASEGT. Unmatched junction bases numbered 15, after V lost 6 bases and J lost 10 bases. The CDR3 is 15 amino acids. Here the CDR3 reads CASSPSGSLAYAQYF. CDR3 coding DNA: TGTGCCAGCAGCCCGAGCGGGAGTCTGGCCTATGCGCAGTATTTT.

The rearrangement uses TRBV28 and TRBJ2-4; 7 bases map to TRBD1. This CDR3 has 15 amino acids. Trimming took 5 bases from V and 5 from J; bases not matched to a gene: 9. Germline-derived CDR1 and CDR2 are MDHEN and SYDVKM. CDR3 amino acids: CASSRSGTEENIQYF. The DNA of the CDR3 is TGTGCCAGCAGTCGCTCCGGGACAGAAGAAAACATTCAGTACTTC.